Each of the 20 T cell receptor beta chains below was sequenced from the same sample in a study of T cell responses to AZD1222 COVID-19 vaccine. Measured with immunoSEQ multiplex PCR; TCRdb has only the in-frame clones, and not every one. Of over 150,000 clones in the sample, 75% to 95% were seen once. Sequencing was performed on peripheral blood, taken on day 0 of AZD1222 vaccination. The receptors derive from an adult in good health.

The rearrangement joins TRBV6-5 to TRBJ1-2; maybe TRBD1 (5 bases). The germline gives CDR1 MNHEY, CDR2 SVGAGI. V was shortened by 0 bases and J by 5 bases, with 10 bases between the two germline ends. CDR3 length equals 14 residues. Here the CDR3 reads CASSYSGREYGYTF. The DNA for the CDR3 is TGTGCCAGCAGTTACTCAGGCAGGGAGTATGGCTACACCTTC.

In this sample, this clone turned up once. This sequence joins TRBV14 and TRBJ2-1; no clear D. Trimming left V 1 base short and J 4 bases short, with 8 bases between. The CDR3 runs 14 residues. Germline CDR1 SGHDN, CDR2 FVKESK. The DNA for the CDR3 is TGTGCCAGCAGCCAAGTTAAGAGATACAATGAGCAGTTCTTC. Encoded protein: CASSQVKRYNEQFF.

The CDR3 loop is CASSYRTGPNQPQHF. The CDR3 nucleotides are TGTGCCAGCAGTTACCGGACAGGGCCAAATCAGCCCCAGCATTTT. The chain joins TRBV6-2 or TRBV6-3 to TRBJ1-5, with TRBD1 matching 8 bases. The germline V gene encodes CDR1 MNHEY and CDR2 SVGEGT. Trimming cost V 2 bases and J 4 bases; bases outside gene matches: 4. CDR3 length equals 15 residues.

This chain connects TRBV7-6 to TRBJ2-7; 7 bases line up with TRBD2. This CDR3 is 14 amino acids long. Germline values: CDR1 SGHVS, CDR2 FNYEAQ. The ends lost 4 bases at V and 0 bases at J; junction bases unmatched: 3. In DNA form, the CDR3 reads TGTGCCAGCAGCTCTAGCGGTAGCTCCTACGAGCAGTACTTC. Amino acids: CASSSSGSSYEQYF.

J is TRBJ1-6 and V is TRBV27; D may be TRBD1 (5 bases). The V end was cut by 5 bases, the J end by 7 bases, with 9 bases between. The CDR3 sequence is 13 residues long. From germline, CDR1 is MNHEY and CDR2 SMNVEV (reference sequence). CDR3 protein: CASSGTVNSPLHF. For the CDR3, the DNA is TGTGCCAGCAGTGGGACGGTAAATTCACCCCTCCACTTT.

The CDR3, as DNA: TGCGCCAGCAGCCAAGATGGACTAGCGGGGGGGTCGGAGACCCAGTACTTC. This translates into CASSQDGLAGGSETQYF. The chain is built from TRBV4-1 and TRBJ2-5; TRBD2 aligns across 15 bases. Trimming took 0 bases from V and 5 from J; bases not matched to a gene: 4. CDR1 MGHRA and CDR2 YSYEKL come from the germline V gene. This CDR3 comprises 17 residues.

The chain joins TRBV7-2 to TRBJ1-5; a possible D gene is TRBD1 (5 bases). CDR1 is SGHTA, CDR2 FQGNSA, per germline. The CDR3 spans 15 residues. V was clipped by 0 bases and J by 7 bases, with 13 bases between them. The CDR3 protein is CASSLASQWGQPQHF. The CDR3 DNA sequence: TGTGCCAGCAGCTTAGCGTCACAGTGGGGCCAGCCCCAGCATTTT. Based on the CDR3 plus reference TRBV7-2 and TRBJ1-5, the full variable domain is GAGVSQSPSNKVTEKGKDVELRCDPISGHTALYWYRQSLGQGLEFLIYFQGNSAPDKSGLPSDRFSAERTGGSVSTLTIQRTQQEDSAVYLCASSLASQWGQPQHFGDGTRLSIL.

The chain employs TRBV2 and TRBJ2-5, with D possibly TRBD2 on 6 matching bases. The CDR3 length is 15 residues. V was shortened by 3 bases and J by 1 base, with 12 bases between the two germline ends. The germline V gene encodes CDR1 SNHLY and CDR2 FYNNEI. The CDR3, as DNA: TGTGCCAGCAGTGACGGAGCGGGCGGCCAAGAGACCCAGTACTTC. Translated: CASSDGAGGQETQYF.

The chain couples TRBV4-3 to TRBJ1-2; no firm D call. Germline CDR1 is LGHNA and CDR2 is YSLEER. V was trimmed by 2 bases and J by 8 bases, leaving 24 bases between them. The CDR3 is 17 amino acids. This CDR3 reads CASSQQVARRMGRGYTF. CDR3 DNA sequence: TGCGCCAGCAGCCAACAAGTGGCCCGTCGTATGGGGAGGGGCTACACCTTC.

This clone was seen just once. J is TRBJ1-1 and V is TRBV6-5, with D unclear. CDR1 MNHEY and CDR2 SVGAGI come from the germline V gene. The CDR3 is made up of 13 amino acids. V was trimmed by 6 bases and J by 3 bases, leaving 11 bases between them. The CDR3 DNA reads TGTGCCAGCAGGGGGAGCAGGTACACTGAAGCTTTCTTT. Its protein is CASRGSRYTEAFF.

The chain couples TRBV4-3 to TRBJ1-2; 7 positions match TRBD1. The germline gives CDR1 LGHNA, CDR2 YSLEER. The junction had 5 bases not matched to a gene; V was cut back by 3 bases and J by 4 bases. The CDR3 is 14 residues long. The CDR3 sequence: CASSHLGQIYGYTF. The CDR3 DNA reads as TGCGCCAGCAGCCACCTGGGACAGATCTATGGCTACACCTTC.

The chain employs TRBV6-2 or TRBV6-3 and TRBJ2-2, with D unresolved. Germline-derived CDR1 and CDR2 are MNHEY and SVGEGT. Trimming shortened V by 5 bases and J by 4 bases, and 11 bases separated the two germline ends. The CDR3 spans 14 residues. The CDR3, as DNA: TGTGCCAGCAGTATAGGAGTGGGCACCGGGGAGCTGTTTTTT. Translating gives CASSIGVGTGELFF.

The rearrangement joins TRBV21-1 to TRBJ1-5. TRBV21-1 is a pseudogene locus. The CDR3 spans 18 residues. The CDR3 DNA reads TGTGCCAGCAGCAAAGGGACCGCGGCCCGGGCCAACAATCAGCCCCAGCATTTT. It is translated as CASSKGTAARANNQPQHF.

This clone was seen a few times. V usage is TRBV15 and J usage is TRBJ1-1; D ambiguous. The V and J ends lost 0 bases and 5 bases respectively, with 10 bases between them. Germline CDR1 is LNHNV and CDR2 is YYDKDF (reference sequence). The CDR3 spans 14 residues. CDR3 residues: CATSRDLSYTEAFF. The CDR3 DNA sequence: TGTGCCACCAGCAGAGATCTTAGTTATACTGAAGCTTTCTTT. Using reference TRBV15 and TRBJ1-1 for the parts outside the CDR3, the full variable domain is DAMVIQNPRYQVTQFGKPVTLSCSQTLNHNVMYWYQQKSSQAPKLLFHYYDKDFNNEADTPDNFQSRRPNTSFCFLDIRSPGLGDTAMYLCATSRDLSYTEAFFGQGTRLTVV.

V and J are TRBV27 and TRBJ1-3; 9 nucleotides line up with TRBD1. V dropped 5 bases and J dropped 3; count of bases not matched to a gene: 8. CDR3 length: 16 amino acids. The germline V gene has CDR1 MNHEY and CDR2 SMNVEV (reference sequence). The DNA for the CDR3 is TGTGCCAGCAGTCCAACTTACAGGGGGCATGGAAACACCATATATTTT. Its translation is CASSPTYRGHGNTIYF.

The chain uses TRBV7-8 and TRBJ1-2, with D possibly TRBD1 on 6 matching bases. The CDR3 covers 14 residues. Trimming pared 1 base from V and 8 bases from J, leaving 14 bases between. Per germline, CDR1 SGHVS and CDR2 FQNEAQ. The chain's CDR3 is CASSLETGRFGYTF. Here the CDR3 DNA reads TGTGCCAGCAGCTTAGAAACAGGGCGATTCGGCTACACCTTC. The full variable domain, with the rest looked up from reference TRBV7-8 and TRBJ1-2, is GAGVSQSPRYKVAKRGQDVALRCDPISGHVSLFWYQQALGQGPEFLTYFQNEAQLDKSGLPSDRFFAERPEGSVSTLKIQRTQQEDSAVYLCASSLETGRFGYTFGSGTRLTVV.

The chain employs TRBV5-1 and TRBJ1-6; 9 positions agree with TRBD1. The CDR3 extends over 14 amino acids. Germline values: CDR1 SGHRS, CDR2 YFSETQ. Trimming cost V 1 base and J 8 bases; bases outside gene matches: 1. The CDR3 DNA is TGCGCCAGCAGCTTGAGGACAGGGGATTCACCCCTCCACTTT. This encodes CASSLRTGDSPLHF.

This clone was counted only a few times. The V and J genes are TRBV7-9 and TRBJ1-2; no clear D. Germline-derived CDR1 and CDR2 are SEHNR and FQNEAQ (reference sequence). The CDR3 covers 14 residues. Trimming cost V 1 base and J 2 bases, with 8 bases left between them. CDR3 in amino acids: CASSLESWNYGYTF. Here the CDR3 DNA reads TGTGCCAGCAGCTTAGAGTCTTGGAACTATGGCTACACCTTC.

V and J are TRBV14 and TRBJ2-3; no firm D call. The CDR3 is made up of 12 amino acids. V gave up 3 bases and J gave up 3 bases, with 4 bases separating them. The germline V gene encodes CDR1 SGHDN and CDR2 FVKESK. The CDR3 sequence: CASSQRTDTQYF. The CDR3 region has the DNA TGTGCCAGCAGCCAGAGAACAGATACGCAGTATTTT.

The chain recombines TRBV6-5 with TRBJ2-3; D perhaps matches TRBD1 (5 bases). Germline V gene sequence: CDR1 MNHEY, CDR2 SVGAGI. V gave up 5 bases and J gave up 7 bases, with 10 bases separating them. This CDR3 region has 12 residues. DNA of the CDR3: TGTGCCAGCAGTCCCCAGGGAAATACGCAGTATTTT. Residues: CASSPQGNTQYF.